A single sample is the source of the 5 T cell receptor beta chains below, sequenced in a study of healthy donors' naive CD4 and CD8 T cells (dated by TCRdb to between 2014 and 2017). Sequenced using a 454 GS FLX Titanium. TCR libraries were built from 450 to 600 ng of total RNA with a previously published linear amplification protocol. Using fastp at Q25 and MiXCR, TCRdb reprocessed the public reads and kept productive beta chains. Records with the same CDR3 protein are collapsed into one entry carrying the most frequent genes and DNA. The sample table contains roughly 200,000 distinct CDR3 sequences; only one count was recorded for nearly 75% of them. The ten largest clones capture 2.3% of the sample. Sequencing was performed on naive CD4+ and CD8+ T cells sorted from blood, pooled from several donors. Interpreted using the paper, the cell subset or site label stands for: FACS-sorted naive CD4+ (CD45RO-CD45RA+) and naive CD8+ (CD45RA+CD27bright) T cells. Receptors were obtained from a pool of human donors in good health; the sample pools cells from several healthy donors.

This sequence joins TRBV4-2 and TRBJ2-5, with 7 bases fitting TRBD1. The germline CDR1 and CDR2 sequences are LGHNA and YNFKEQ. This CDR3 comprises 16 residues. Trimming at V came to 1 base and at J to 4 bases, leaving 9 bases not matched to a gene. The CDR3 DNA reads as TGTGCCAGCAGCCAAGGGGGACAGTTAGGTGGAGAGACCCAGTACTTC. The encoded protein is CASSQGGQLGGETQYF.

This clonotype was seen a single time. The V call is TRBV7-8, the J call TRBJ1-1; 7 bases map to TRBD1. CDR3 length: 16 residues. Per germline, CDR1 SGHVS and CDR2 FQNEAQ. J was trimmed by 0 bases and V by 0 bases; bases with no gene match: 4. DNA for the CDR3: TGTGCCAGCAGCTTAGCGCCTCAGGGGGTGAACACTGAAGCTTTCTTT. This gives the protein CASSLAPQGVNTEAFF.

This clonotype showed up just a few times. The CDR3 is CASSLFSGGVGTQYF. In nucleotides, the CDR3 is TGTGCCAGCAGCTTATTTAGCGGGGGTGTCGGGACCCAGTACTTC. The chain is built from TRBV7-8 and TRBJ2-5; TRBD2 agrees at 9 bases. The CDR3 loop spans 15 amino acids. The J segment lost 7 bases and the V segment lost 2 bases, leaving 8 bases of the junction unmatched. Germline V gene lookup returns CDR1 SGHVS and CDR2 FQNEAQ.

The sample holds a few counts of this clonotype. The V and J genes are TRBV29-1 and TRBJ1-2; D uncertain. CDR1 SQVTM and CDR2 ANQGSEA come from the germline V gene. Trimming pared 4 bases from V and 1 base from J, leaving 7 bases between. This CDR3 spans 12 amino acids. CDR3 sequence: CSVVEGNYGYTF. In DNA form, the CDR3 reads TGCAGCGTTGTTGAGGGTAACTATGGCTACACCTTC.

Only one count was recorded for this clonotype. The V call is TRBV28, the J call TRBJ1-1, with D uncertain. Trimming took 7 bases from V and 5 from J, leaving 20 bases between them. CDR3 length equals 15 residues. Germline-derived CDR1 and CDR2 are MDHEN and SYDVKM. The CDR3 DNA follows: TGTGCCAGCACCCGCCGCGGGGAACTGACTACTGAAGCTTTCTTT. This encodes CASTRRGELTTEAFF. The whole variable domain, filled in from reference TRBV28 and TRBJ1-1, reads DVKVTQSSRYLVKRTGEKVFLECVQDMDHENMFWYRQDPGLGLRLIYFSYDVKMKEKGDIPEGYSVSREKKERFSLILESASTNQTSMYLCASTRRGELTTEAFFGQGTRLTVV.